This TCR beta chain was captured in a study of blood T cells in healthy people across ages. With a J-beta primer mix and a sample-barcoded 5' primer, a second PCR ran about 7 to 12 cycles. Each cDNA was tagged by a template-switch adaptor containing 12 random nucleotides. TCRdb reprocessed the 5' RACE reads via MiXCR and lists one record per CDR3 protein. Found here are fewer than 2,000,000 distinct CDR3 sequences, roughly two fifths of them singletons; the top ten hold 20% to 25%. Germline values: CDR1 SEHNR, CDR2 FQNEAQ (reference sequence). Trimming removed 5 bases at V and 10 bases at J, with 15 bases between. This CDR3 is 13 amino acids long. Roughly 10 milliliters of peripheral blood were drawn from each donor.

The specimen was blood. The V gene is TRBV7-9, the J gene TRBJ2-1; no reliable D call. This sequence was found in a human donor in good health. This CDR3 is CASSGSGLEEQFF. The CDR3 nucleotides read TGTGCCAGCAGCGGAAGTGGTCTAGAAGAGCAGTTCTTC.